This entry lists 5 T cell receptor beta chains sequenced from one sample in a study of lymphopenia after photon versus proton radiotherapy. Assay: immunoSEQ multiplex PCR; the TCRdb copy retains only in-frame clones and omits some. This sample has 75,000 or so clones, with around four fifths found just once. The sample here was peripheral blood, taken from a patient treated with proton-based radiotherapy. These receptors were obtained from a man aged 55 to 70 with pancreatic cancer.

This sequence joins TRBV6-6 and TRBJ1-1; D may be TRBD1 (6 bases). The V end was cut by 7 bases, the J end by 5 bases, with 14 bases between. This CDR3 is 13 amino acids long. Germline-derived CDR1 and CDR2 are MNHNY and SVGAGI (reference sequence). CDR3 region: CASTQERGTEAFF. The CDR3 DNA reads TGTGCCAGCACACAAGAAAGGGGGACTGAAGCTTTCTTT.

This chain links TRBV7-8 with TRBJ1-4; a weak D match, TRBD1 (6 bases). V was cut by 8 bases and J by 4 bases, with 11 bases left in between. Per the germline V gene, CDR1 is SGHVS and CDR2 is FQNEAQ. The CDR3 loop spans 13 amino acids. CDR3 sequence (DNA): TGTGCCAGCCAACAGGGTTATAATGAAAAACTGTTTTTT. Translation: CASQQGYNEKLFF.

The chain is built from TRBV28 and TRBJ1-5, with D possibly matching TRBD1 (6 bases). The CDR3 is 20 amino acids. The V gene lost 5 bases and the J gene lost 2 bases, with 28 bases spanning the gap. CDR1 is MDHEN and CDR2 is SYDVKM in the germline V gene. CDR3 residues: CASSQEPISWNRAGNQPQHF. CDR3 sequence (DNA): TGTGCCAGCAGTCAAGAGCCCATTTCCTGGAACAGGGCAGGCAATCAGCCCCAGCATTTT.

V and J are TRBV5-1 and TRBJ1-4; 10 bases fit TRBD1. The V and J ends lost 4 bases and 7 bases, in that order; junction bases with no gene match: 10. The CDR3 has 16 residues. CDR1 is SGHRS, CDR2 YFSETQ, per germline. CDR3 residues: CASSLIERDRGEKLFF. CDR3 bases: TGCGCCAGCAGCCTGATCGAGCGGGACAGGGGTGAAAAACTGTTTTTT.

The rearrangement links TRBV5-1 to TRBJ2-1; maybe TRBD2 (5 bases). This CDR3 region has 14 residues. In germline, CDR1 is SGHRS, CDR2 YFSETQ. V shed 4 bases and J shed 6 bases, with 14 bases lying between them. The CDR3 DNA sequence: TGCGCCAGCAGCCTCACACTAGGTCTCAATGAGCAGTTCTTC. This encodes CASSLTLGLNEQFF. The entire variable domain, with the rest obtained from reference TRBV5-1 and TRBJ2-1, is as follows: KAGVTQTPRYLIKTRGQQVTLSCSPISGHRSVSWYQQTPGQGLQFLFEYFSETQRNKGNFPGRFSGRQFSNSRSEMNVSTLELGDSALYLCASSLTLGLNEQFFGPGTRLTVL.